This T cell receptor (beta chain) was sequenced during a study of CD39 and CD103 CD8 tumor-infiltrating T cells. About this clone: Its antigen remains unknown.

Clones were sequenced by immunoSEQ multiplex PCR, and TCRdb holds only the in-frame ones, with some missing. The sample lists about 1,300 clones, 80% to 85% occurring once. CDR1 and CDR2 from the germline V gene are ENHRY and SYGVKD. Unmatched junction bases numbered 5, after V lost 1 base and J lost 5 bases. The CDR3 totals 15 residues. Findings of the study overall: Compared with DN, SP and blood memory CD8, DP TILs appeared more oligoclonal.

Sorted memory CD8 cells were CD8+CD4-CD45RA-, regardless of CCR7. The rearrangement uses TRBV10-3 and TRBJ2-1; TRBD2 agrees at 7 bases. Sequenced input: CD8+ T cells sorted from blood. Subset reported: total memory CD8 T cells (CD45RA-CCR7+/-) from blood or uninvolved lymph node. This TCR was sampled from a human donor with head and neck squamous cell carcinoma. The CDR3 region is CAISEWGGRNNEQFF. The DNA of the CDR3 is TGTGCCATCAGTGAGTGGGGGGGACGGAACAATGAGCAGTTCTTC.